This TCR beta chain was documented in a study of cytomegalovirus exposure and HLA in healthy donors. The study's findings and limits: The likely origin of a cluster of highly shared sequence variants was a sequencing artifact.

PCR primers comprised 60 Vbeta and 13 Jbeta primers. Some clones are missing from TCRdb's copy, which holds only in-frame ones; the method was immunoSEQ multiplex PCR. The sample holds roughly 200,000 clones, around 83% seen once. A note on this clone: Its antigen is currently unknown.

The CDR3 runs 14 residues. The germline CDR1 and CDR2 sequences are SGHDT and YYEEEE. The germline V and J ends were trimmed by 3 bases and 5 bases, with 14 bases remaining between them. The sequence came from a man aged 50-60 years in good health and CMV-seronegative. The V gene is TRBV5-6, the J gene TRBJ2-5; D gene uncertain. The sequenced sample consisted of PBMCs. This chain's CDR3 is CASSSSANHETQYF. The CDR3, as DNA: TGTGCCAGCAGCTCCTCCGCGAATCACGAGACCCAGTACTTC.